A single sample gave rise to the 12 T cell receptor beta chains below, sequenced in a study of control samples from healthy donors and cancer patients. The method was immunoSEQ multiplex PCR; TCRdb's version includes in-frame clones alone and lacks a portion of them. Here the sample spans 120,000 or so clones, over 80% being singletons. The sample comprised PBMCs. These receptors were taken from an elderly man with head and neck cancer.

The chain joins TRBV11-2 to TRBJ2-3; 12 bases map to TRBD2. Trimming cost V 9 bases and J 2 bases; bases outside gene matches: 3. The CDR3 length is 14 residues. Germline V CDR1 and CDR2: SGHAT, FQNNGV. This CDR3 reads CASPSGGATDTQYF. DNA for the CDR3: TGTGCCAGTCCTAGCGGGGGGGCCACAGATACGCAGTATTTT.

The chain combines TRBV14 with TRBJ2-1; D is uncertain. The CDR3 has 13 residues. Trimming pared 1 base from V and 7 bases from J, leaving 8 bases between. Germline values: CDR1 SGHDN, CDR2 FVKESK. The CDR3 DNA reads TGTGCCAGCAGCCAAGGGGTACGGAATGAGCAGTTCTTC. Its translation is CASSQGVRNEQFF.

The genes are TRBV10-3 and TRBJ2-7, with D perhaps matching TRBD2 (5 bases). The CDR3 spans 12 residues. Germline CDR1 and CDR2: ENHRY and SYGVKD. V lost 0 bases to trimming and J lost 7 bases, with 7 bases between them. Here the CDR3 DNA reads TGTGCCATCAGTGAGTCCGGGGAAGAGCAGTACTTC. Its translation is CAISESGEEQYF.

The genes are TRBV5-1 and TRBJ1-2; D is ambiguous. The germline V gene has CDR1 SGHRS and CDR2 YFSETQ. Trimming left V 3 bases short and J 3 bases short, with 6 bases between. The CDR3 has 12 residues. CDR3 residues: CASSSGHYGYTF. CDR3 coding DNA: TGCGCCAGCAGCTCGGGCCACTATGGCTACACCTTC.

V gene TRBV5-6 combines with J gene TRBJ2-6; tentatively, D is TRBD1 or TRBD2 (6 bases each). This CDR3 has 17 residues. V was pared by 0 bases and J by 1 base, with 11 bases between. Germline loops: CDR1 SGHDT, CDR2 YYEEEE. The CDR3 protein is CASSLATGRSGANVLTF. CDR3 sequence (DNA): TGTGCCAGCAGCTTGGCCACAGGGAGGTCTGGGGCCAACGTCCTGACTTTC.

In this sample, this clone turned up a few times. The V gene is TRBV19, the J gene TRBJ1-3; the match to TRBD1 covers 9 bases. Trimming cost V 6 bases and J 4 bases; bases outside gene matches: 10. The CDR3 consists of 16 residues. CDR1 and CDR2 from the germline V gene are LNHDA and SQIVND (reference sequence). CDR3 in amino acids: CASSPIQGADGNTIYF. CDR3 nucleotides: TGTGCCAGTAGCCCCATACAGGGGGCAGACGGAAACACCATATATTTT. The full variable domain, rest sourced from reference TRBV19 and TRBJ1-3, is DGGITQSPKYLFRKEGQNVTLSCEQNLNHDAMYWYRQDPGQGLRLIYYSQIVNDFQKGDIAEGYSVSREKKESFPLTVTSAQKNPTAFYLCASSPIQGADGNTIYFGEGSWLTVV.

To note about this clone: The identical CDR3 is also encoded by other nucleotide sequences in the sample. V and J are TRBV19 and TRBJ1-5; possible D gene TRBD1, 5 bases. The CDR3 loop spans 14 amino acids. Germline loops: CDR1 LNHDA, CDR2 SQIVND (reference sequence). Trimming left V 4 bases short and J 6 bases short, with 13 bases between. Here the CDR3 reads CASSTAEGFQPQHF. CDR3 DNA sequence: TGTGCCAGTAGTACCGCTGAGGGGTTTCAGCCCCAGCATTTT.

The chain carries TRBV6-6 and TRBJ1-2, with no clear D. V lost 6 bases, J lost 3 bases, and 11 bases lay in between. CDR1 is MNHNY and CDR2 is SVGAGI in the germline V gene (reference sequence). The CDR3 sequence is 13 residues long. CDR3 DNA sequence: TGTGCCAGCAGAGCTTCAGAGTACTATGGCTACACCTTC. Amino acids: CASRASEYYGYTF.

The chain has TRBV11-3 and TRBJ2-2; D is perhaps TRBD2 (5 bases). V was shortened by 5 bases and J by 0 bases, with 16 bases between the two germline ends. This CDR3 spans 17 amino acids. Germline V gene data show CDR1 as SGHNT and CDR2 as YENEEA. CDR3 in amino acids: CASSPRGLYTNTGELFF. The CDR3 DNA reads TGTGCCAGCAGCCCGCGAGGACTCTATACGAACACCGGGGAGCTGTTTTTT.

This CDR3 reads CASSPGTGNSPLHF. The CDR3 nucleotides read TGTGCCAGCAGCCCGGGGACAGGGAATTCACCCCTCCACTTT. V is TRBV5-8 and J is TRBJ1-6; 9 nucleotides agree with TRBD1. The CDR3 extends over 14 amino acids. V trimming: 4 bases; J trimming: 7 bases; junction bases outside the gene matches: 3. Looked up from germline, CDR1 is SGHTS and CDR2 is YDEGEE.

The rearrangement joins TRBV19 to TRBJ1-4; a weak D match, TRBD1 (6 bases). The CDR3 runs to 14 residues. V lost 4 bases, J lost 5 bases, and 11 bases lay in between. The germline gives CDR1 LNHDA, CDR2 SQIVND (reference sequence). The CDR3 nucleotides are TGTGCCAGTAGTACGGACAGATTGAATGAAAAACTGTTTTTT. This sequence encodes CASSTDRLNEKLFF.

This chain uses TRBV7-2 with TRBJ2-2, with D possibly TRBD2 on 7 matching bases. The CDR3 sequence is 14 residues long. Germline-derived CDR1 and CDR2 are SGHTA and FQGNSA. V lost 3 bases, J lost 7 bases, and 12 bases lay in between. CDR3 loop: CASSFQGGGGELFF. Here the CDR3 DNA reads TGTGCCAGCAGCTTCCAGGGAGGGGGCGGGGAGCTGTTTTTT.